These 17 T cell receptor beta chains were sequenced from one sample in a study of cytomegalovirus exposure and HLA in healthy donors. The PCR had 60 Vbeta and 13 Jbeta primers. TCRdb's copy holds only in-frame clones and misses some; the assay was immunoSEQ multiplex PCR. The sample contains tens of thousands of clones, about three quarters of which appear only once. The sample consisted of PBMCs. These receptor sequences come from a woman between 45 and 60 years old in good health and CMV-seronegative.

V is TRBV19 and J is TRBJ1-1; D uncertain. Germline V gene lookup returns CDR1 LNHDA and CDR2 SQIVND (reference sequence). The CDR3 runs to 14 residues. V lost 7 bases to trimming and J lost 2 bases, with 14 bases between them. CDR3 nucleotides: TGTGCCAGTACCGGAGGGATCTTCAACACTGAAGCTTTCTTT. This codes for CASTGGIFNTEAFF.

This chain links TRBV19 with TRBJ2-1; 11 bases fit TRBD2. This CDR3 region has 15 residues. Germline values: CDR1 LNHDA, CDR2 SQIVND (reference sequence). V was pared by 9 bases and J by 8 bases, with 12 bases of the junction left unmatched. This CDR3 reads CASGILAGGLHEQFF. The CDR3 nucleotides are TGTGCCAGCGGCATCCTAGCGGGAGGCTTACATGAGCAGTTCTTC.

The chain is built from TRBV5-1 and TRBJ1-2, with TRBD1 identical over 8 bases. Germline CDR1 and CDR2: SGHRS and YFSETQ. The V segment lost 7 bases and the J segment 6 bases; nucleotides outside the gene matches: 8. CDR3 length: 13 residues. CDR3 nucleotide sequence: TGCGCCAGCCGCCAGGGGGCCGAGGATGGCTACACCTTC. Translated, it gives CASRQGAEDGYTF.

The V and J genes are TRBV6-5 and TRBJ1-2; D might be TRBD1 (6 bases). This CDR3 has 14 residues. Germline values: CDR1 MNHEY, CDR2 SVGAGI. Trimming took off 0 bases at V and 4 bases at J, with 9 bases between the two ends. CDR3 amino acids: CASSYSGHRYGYTF. The CDR3 DNA reads TGTGCCAGCAGTTACTCGGGACACCGCTATGGCTACACCTTC.

This chain links TRBV14 with TRBJ1-6; D may be TRBD1 (6 bases). The CDR3 contains 15 residues. The V end lost 5 bases, the J end lost 6 bases, and 14 bases lay between the germline ends. Germline lookup yields CDR1 SGHDN and CDR2 FVKESK. This CDR3 reads CASSEQGSANSPLHF. The CDR3 DNA is TGTGCCAGCAGCGAACAGGGATCAGCTAATTCACCCCTCCACTTT.

The genes are TRBV7-9 and TRBJ2-2; TRBD1 is a possible D gene (7 bases). Germline V lookup: CDR1 SEHNR, CDR2 FQNEAQ (reference sequence). The CDR3 sequence is 16 residues long. Trimming removed 4 bases at V and 6 bases at J, with 18 bases between. The DNA for the CDR3 is TGTGCCAGCAGCTCCGCGTCAGGGGGGCGCCCCGGGGAGCTGTTTTTT. This translates into CASSSASGGRPGELFF.

J is TRBJ2-2 and V is TRBV9; D is undetermined. CDR1 and CDR2 (germline): SGDLS, YYNGEE. This CDR3 spans 15 amino acids. Trimming took off 3 bases at V and 4 bases at J, with 13 bases between the two ends. The CDR3 region has the DNA TGTGCCAGCAGCGCGAAATCTTACTCCACCGGGGAGCTGTTTTTT. Protein sequence: CASSAKSYSTGELFF.

V usage is TRBV5-1 and J usage is TRBJ2-7; 7 nucleotides agree with TRBD1. Germline V lookup: CDR1 SGHRS, CDR2 YFSETQ. V lost 4 bases to trimming and J lost 0 bases; unmatched junction nucleotides: 7. This CDR3 spans 15 amino acids. The CDR3, as DNA: TGCGCCAGCAGCCCCCGACAGGGCTCCTCCTACGAGCAGTACTTC. Translating gives CASSPRQGSSYEQYF.

The chain employs TRBV5-4 and TRBJ2-1; D is undetermined. The germline gives CDR1 SGHNT, CDR2 YYREEE (reference sequence). This CDR3 is built from 12 residues. With 0 bases removed from V and 7 bases from J, the gap between germline ends came to 5 bases. The chain's CDR3 is CASSLGPNEQFF. The CDR3 nucleotides are TGTGCCAGCAGCTTGGGTCCGAATGAGCAGTTCTTC. Full variable domain (rest looked up from reference TRBV5-4 and TRBJ2-1): ETGVTQSPTHLIKTRGQQVTLRCSSQSGHNTVSWYQQALGQGPQFIFQYYREEENGRGNFPPRFSGLQFPNYSSELNVNALELDDSALYLCASSLGPNEQFFGPGTRLTVL.

V usage is TRBV4-2 and J usage is TRBJ2-7; 8 positions match TRBD2. Germline V lookup: CDR1 LGHNA, CDR2 YNFKEQ. The trim removed 3 bases at V and 2 bases at J, leaving 6 bases unmatched. CDR3 length: 15 amino acids. The CDR3 DNA reads TGTGCCAGCAGCCAGATAGCGGGGTACACCTACGAGCAGTACTTC. Residues: CASSQIAGYTYEQYF.

The rearrangement uses TRBV9 and TRBJ2-2; tentative D call: TRBD2 (6 bases). Deletions cut 0 bases from V and 5 bases from J, with 11 bases between. Germline V CDR1 and CDR2: SGDLS, YYNGEE. This CDR3 has 15 amino acids. CDR3 nucleotide sequence: TGTGCCAGCAGCGTAGCCGGGAGCAGGACCGGGGAGCTGTTTTTT. It specifies CASSVAGSRTGELFF.

The chain couples TRBV6-1 to TRBJ2-1; 9 bases align to TRBD2. The CDR3 has 16 amino acids. Germline loops: CDR1 MNHNS, CDR2 SASEGT. Trimming cost V 4 bases and J 0 bases; bases outside gene matches: 4. As DNA, the CDR3 is TGTGCCAGCAGTGGGGCTAGCGGGACCTCCTACAATGAGCAGTTCTTC. It specifies CASSGASGTSYNEQFF.

This chain joins TRBV6-6 and TRBJ2-7, with TRBD2 identical over 9 bases. Trimming at V came to 0 bases and at J to 2 bases, leaving 5 bases not matched to a gene. Germline CDR1 and CDR2: MNHNY and SVGAGI (reference sequence). The CDR3 contains 16 residues. The CDR3 is CASSYSGGGGAYEQYF. The CDR3 nucleotides read TGTGCCAGCAGTTACTCGGGTGGCGGGGGGGCCTACGAGCAGTACTTC.

This sequence joins TRBV5-4 and TRBJ2-3, with 9 bases matching TRBD1. CDR3 size: 17 residues. Unmatched junction bases numbered 8, after V lost 0 bases and J lost 3 bases. The germline V gene has CDR1 SGHNT and CDR2 YYREEE (reference sequence). In nucleotides, the CDR3 is TGTGCCAGCAGCTTGGTTGCACAGGGGGCAGGAACAGATACGCAGTATTTT. The encoded protein is CASSLVAQGAGTDTQYF.

V and J are TRBV11-1 and TRBJ1-1; the D is unclear. The length of the CDR3 is 13 residues. In germline, CDR1 is SGHAT, CDR2 FQDESV (reference sequence). The V end was cut by 1 base, the J end by 2 bases, with 5 bases between. Written as DNA, the CDR3 is TGTGCCAGCAGCTTAGTGTTAAACACTGAAGCTTTCTTT. This encodes CASSLVLNTEAFF. Full variable domain (outside the CDR3, taken from reference TRBV11-1 and TRBJ1-1): EAEVAQSPRYKITEKSQAVAFWCDPISGHATLYWYRQILGQGPELLVQFQDESVVDDSQLPKDRFSAERLKGVDSTLKIQPAELGDSAMYLCASSLVLNTEAFFGQGTRLTVV.

This chain connects TRBV7-7 to TRBJ2-5, with 11 positions matching TRBD2. CDR1 and CDR2 (germline): SSHAT, FNYEAQ (reference sequence). The trim removed 5 bases at V and 4 bases at J, leaving 6 bases unmatched. This CDR3 is 15 amino acids long. The CDR3 protein is CASSPSSGGIETQYF. The CDR3 DNA reads TGTGCCAGCAGCCCCTCTAGCGGGGGGATAGAGACCCAGTACTTC.

This clone was observed a handful of times. Written as DNA, the CDR3 is TGCGCCAGCATGCGCGGGGAATGGAGTTGGAACACTGAAGCTTTCTTT. Translating it yields CASMRGEWSWNTEAFF. The chain has TRBV5-1 and TRBJ1-1; no definite D call. Trimming removed 6 bases from V and 1 base from J, with 19 bases in between. Germline V gene data show CDR1 as SGHRS and CDR2 as YFSETQ. The CDR3 runs to 16 residues. The full variable domain, with the rest looked up from reference TRBV5-1 and TRBJ1-1, is KAGVTQTPRYLIKTRGQQVTLSCSPISGHRSVSWYQQTPGQGLQFLFEYFSETQRNKGNFPGRFSGRQFSNSRSEMNVSTLELGDSALYLCASMRGEWSWNTEAFFGQGTRLTVV.